This T cell receptor beta chain is drawn from a study of cytomegalovirus exposure and HLA in healthy donors. CDR1 MGHRA and CDR2 YSYEKL come from the germline V gene. The CDR3 is made up of 14 amino acids. The V end was cut by 1 base, the J end by 5 bases, with 12 bases between. TCRdb keeps only in-frame clones here, not all; method: immunoSEQ multiplex PCR. The sample contains 90,000 to 100,000 clones, roughly 92% of which appear only once. This receptor was identified in a woman aged 30 to 39 in good health and CMV-seropositive. J is TRBJ2-7 and V is TRBV4-1, with D possibly TRBD1 on 6 matching bases. The sample comprised PBMCs. The CDR3 bases are TGCGCCAGCAGCCAAGTACAGGGTAGCGACGAGCAGTACTTC. It specifies CASSQVQGSDEQYF.